This T cell receptor (beta chain) derives from a study of chemoradiotherapy in HPV16-positive cancers. Whole-study results and caveats: HPV-responsive T-cell expansion during chemoradiotherapy was linked to improved recurrence-free survival in HPV16-positive patients. Candidate HPV-specific clones and E7-related TCR motifs grew in tumor during treatment.

Samples were taken several times over chemoradiotherapy. Profiled with immunoSEQ multiplex PCR; TCRdb holds only in-frame clones, not every one. Of tens of thousands of clones detected, around two thirds appear once; the ten largest clones hold roughly 2.6%. Per the germline V gene, CDR1 is MDHEN and CDR2 is SYDVKM. This CDR3 has 12 amino acids. V dropped 11 bases and J dropped 7 bases, with 17 bases sitting between them. Of note for this clone: Its antigen is undetermined.

The J gene is TRBJ2-5, the V gene TRBV28; possible D gene TRBD1, 5 bases. The sequence was collected from a human donor with HPV-associated anogenital cancer. This specimen was collected from a patient who underwent chemoradiotherapy. The CDR3 loop reads CASSGQGTTQYF. The CDR3 coding sequence is TGTGCCTCAAGTGGGCAGGGAACGACCCAGTACTTC.